The present entry profiles one T cell receptor (beta chain) with its context. Only in-frame clones appear in the TCRdb table, and some are missing; sequencing was by immunoSEQ multiplex PCR. Here the sample spans some 140,000 clones, around 90% being singletons. These data come from a study of blood T cell repertoires in COVID-19. Study-level information: The United States, Italy and Spain supplied acute and convalescent COVID-19 samples. In each case, the material was cDNA or gDNA derived from T cells, B-cell-depleted T cells, or PBMCs.

The germline CDR1 and CDR2 sequences are MDHEN and SYDVKM. V lost 8 bases and J lost 0, with 20 bases in between. This CDR3 is built from 18 residues. The sequenced material came from peripheral blood. The J gene is TRBJ2-6, the V gene TRBV28; possibly TRBD1 for D (6 bases). The clonotype was recovered from a man aged 50-60 years with acute or convalescent COVID-19. The CDR3 DNA follows: TGTGCCAGCTTACCCCCGGGACATAAGAGCTCTGGGGCCAACGTCCTGACTTTC. This codes for CASLPPGHKSSGANVLTF.